The rows below give T cell receptor beta chains drawn from one sample of a study of blood T cells in healthy people across ages. One entry per CDR3 protein, called by TCRdb with MiXCR from the 5' RACE reads. The repertoire holds around 800,000 distinct CDR3 sequences, with under 55% as singletons. The sample consisted of blood. These receptors all come from a man aged 55 to 70 in good health. Both conserved end residues are part of each CDR3. The order of the fields is J gene, clone size, V gene, D gene, CDR3 protein, CDR3 DNA. The D gene is left open where the match is weak. Clone size is shown for a subset of rows, as once, few, many or a class of expanded clone.

j_gene: TRBJ2-5; abundance: -; v_gene: TRBV5-1; d_gene: TRBD1; CDR3aa: CASSWGQGKAHEQYF; CDR3nt: TGCGCCAGCAGCTGGGGACAGGGTAAGGCTCATGAGCAGTACTTC
j_gene: TRBJ2-1; abundance: -; v_gene: TRBV7-2; d_gene: -; CDR3aa: CASNVASWDSEQFF; CDR3nt: TGTGCCAGCAATGTTGCTAGCTGGGATAGTGAGCAGTTCTTC
j_gene: TRBJ2-7; abundance: few; v_gene: TRBV7-2; d_gene: TRBD2; CDR3aa: CASRALAGFYEQYF; CDR3nt: TGTGCCAGCAGGGCACTAGCGGGGTTCTACGAGCAGTACTTC
j_gene: TRBJ1-2; abundance: many; v_gene: TRBV2; d_gene: TRBD1; CDR3aa: CASREQGSLGGYTF; CDR3nt: TGTGCCAGCAGGGAACAGGGGTCTCTGGGAGGCTACACCTTC
j_gene: TRBJ2-1; abundance: many; v_gene: TRBV7-2; d_gene: TRBD1; CDR3aa: CASSLEGTGAYNEQFF; CDR3nt: TGTGCCAGCAGCTTAGAAGGGACAGGAGCCTACAATGAGCAGTTCTTC
j_gene: TRBJ2-1; abundance: -; v_gene: TRBV3-1; d_gene: TRBD2; CDR3aa: CASSHGIAGGYNEQFF; CDR3nt: TGTGCCAGCAGCCACGGTATAGCGGGGGGCTACAATGAGCAGTTCTTC
j_gene: TRBJ2-5; abundance: many; v_gene: TRBV7-3; d_gene: TRBD1; CDR3aa: CASSPIDRVQETQYF; CDR3nt: TGTGCCAGCAGCCCTATCGACAGGGTACAAGAGACCCAGTACTTC
j_gene: TRBJ2-5; abundance: few; v_gene: TRBV20-1; d_gene: -; CDR3aa: CSALGLYQETQYF; CDR3nt: TGCAGTGCTTTGGGCCTTTACCAAGAGACCCAGTACTTC
j_gene: TRBJ2-7; abundance: -; v_gene: TRBV7-9; d_gene: -; CDR3aa: CASSFQTGDLEQYF; CDR3nt: TGTGCCAGCAGCTTCCAGACGGGGGACTTGGAGCAGTACTTC
j_gene: TRBJ2-5; abundance: -; v_gene: TRBV6-1; d_gene: TRBD2; CDR3aa: CASSPQGSGGAGNEQYF; CDR3nt: TGTGCCAGCAGTCCCCAGGGGAGCGGGGGGGCCGGTAATGAGCAGTACTTC
j_gene: TRBJ2-5; abundance: few; v_gene: TRBV7-2; d_gene: TRBD1; CDR3aa: CASSSGQGPGTQYF; CDR3nt: TGTGCCAGCAGCTCGGGACAGGGACCAGGGACCCAGTACTTC
j_gene: TRBJ2-5; abundance: -; v_gene: TRBV20-1; d_gene: -; CDR3aa: CSAMRPFFRDMYQETQYF; CDR3nt: TGCAGTGCTATGCGGCCCTTTTTCAGGGACATGTACCAAGAGACCCAGTACTTC
j_gene: TRBJ2-1; abundance: -; v_gene: TRBV10-3; d_gene: TRBD1; CDR3aa: CAISGRQGGGNEQFF; CDR3nt: TGTGCCATCAGTGGCCGACAGGGTGGGGGCAATGAGCAGTTCTTC
j_gene: TRBJ1-2; abundance: many; v_gene: TRBV2; d_gene: -; CDR3aa: CASSEDPANYGYTF; CDR3nt: TGTGCCAGCAGTGAAGACCCGGCGAACTATGGCTACACCTTC
j_gene: TRBJ2-1; abundance: -; v_gene: TRBV29-1; d_gene: -; CDR3aa: CSVEEGTGTKQFF; CDR3nt: TGCAGCGTTGAAGAAGGAACCGGGACAAAGCAGTTCTTC
j_gene: TRBJ2-3; abundance: many; v_gene: TRBV29-1; d_gene: -; CDR3aa: CSVPRGIDTQYF; CDR3nt: TGCAGCGTTCCCCGGGGCATTGATACGCAGTATTTT
j_gene: TRBJ1-2; abundance: -; v_gene: TRBV12-3/TRBV12-4; d_gene: -; CDR3aa: CASTIQGVNYGYTF; CDR3nt: TGTGCCAGCACCATACAAGGGGTAAACTATGGCTACACCTTC
j_gene: TRBJ1-2; abundance: few; v_gene: TRBV5-1; d_gene: -; CDR3aa: CASSLPDSGGYTF; CDR3nt: TGCGCCAGCAGCTTGCCCGACAGTGGAGGCTACACCTTC
j_gene: TRBJ2-3; abundance: -; v_gene: TRBV5-1; d_gene: -; CDR3aa: CASSSGGVRSADTQYF; CDR3nt: TGCGCCAGCAGCTCCGGCGGAGTGAGGAGCGCAGATACGCAGTATTTT
j_gene: TRBJ2-5; abundance: few; v_gene: TRBV4-3; d_gene: -; CDR3aa: CASSQDKEGQETQYF; CDR3nt: TGCGCCAGCAGCCAAGATAAGGAGGGTCAAGAGACCCAGTACTTC
j_gene: TRBJ2-3; abundance: -; v_gene: TRBV12-3/TRBV12-4; d_gene: -; CDR3aa: CASSRTRRDTQYF; CDR3nt: TGTGCCAGCAGTAGAACTAGAAGAGATACGCAGTATTTT
j_gene: TRBJ1-2; abundance: -; v_gene: TRBV6-1; d_gene: -; CDR3aa: CASSDGQKANCGYTF; CDR3nt: TGTGCCAGCAGTGATGGGCAGAAAGCTAACTGTGGCTACACCTTC
j_gene: TRBJ2-7; abundance: -; v_gene: TRBV20-1; d_gene: TRBD2; CDR3aa: CSATGTSGGAYYEQYF; CDR3nt: TGCAGTGCTACCGGGACTAGCGGGGGGGCTTACTACGAGCAGTACTTC
j_gene: TRBJ2-5; abundance: -; v_gene: TRBV7-2; d_gene: TRBD2; CDR3aa: CASSLWQRGVKETQYF; CDR3nt: TGTGCCAGCAGCTTATGGCAGCGGGGGGTAAAAGAGACCCAGTACTTC
j_gene: TRBJ2-3; abundance: -; v_gene: TRBV12-3/TRBV12-4; d_gene: -; CDR3aa: CASSFSGVTDTQYF; CDR3nt: TGTGCCAGCAGTTTCTCAGGGGTCACAGATACGCAGTATTTT
j_gene: TRBJ2-7; abundance: many; v_gene: TRBV7-2; d_gene: -; CDR3aa: CASRYQGFSSYEQYF; CDR3nt: TGTGCCAGCAGATATCAGGGATTTTCCTCCTACGAGCAGTACTTC
j_gene: TRBJ2-7; abundance: -; v_gene: TRBV20-1; d_gene: -; CDR3aa: CSASPGIGYEQYF; CDR3nt: TGCAGTGCTAGCCCGGGGATCGGCTACGAGCAGTACTTC
j_gene: TRBJ1-1; abundance: few; v_gene: TRBV29-1; d_gene: -; CDR3aa: CSIIDNTEAFF; CDR3nt: TGCAGCATAATAGATAACACTGAAGCTTTCTTT
j_gene: TRBJ1-2; abundance: many; v_gene: TRBV20-1; d_gene: -; CDR3aa: CSAERQLGYTF; CDR3nt: TGCAGTGCGGAAAGGCAGCTTGGCTACACCTTC
j_gene: TRBJ1-1; abundance: -; v_gene: TRBV4-1; d_gene: -; CDR3aa: CASSHPLVGRGAFF; CDR3nt: TGCGCCAGCAGCCATCCCCTGGTGGGCAGAGGAGCTTTCTTT
j_gene: TRBJ1-2; abundance: few; v_gene: TRBV24-1; d_gene: TRBD1; CDR3aa: CATSDHPGQSGYTF; CDR3nt: TGTGCCACCAGTGATCACCCGGGACAGAGTGGCTACACCTTC
j_gene: TRBJ2-1; abundance: many; v_gene: TRBV9; d_gene: TRBD2; CDR3aa: CASSVASGGGEQFF; CDR3nt: TGTGCCAGCAGCGTAGCCAGCGGGGGAGGTGAGCAGTTCTTC
j_gene: TRBJ2-3; abundance: few; v_gene: TRBV7-2; d_gene: -; CDR3aa: CASSLGARGTDTQYF; CDR3nt: TGTGCCAGCAGCTTAGGAGCTAGGGGTACAGATACGCAGTATTTT
j_gene: TRBJ2-1; abundance: -; v_gene: TRBV18; d_gene: -; CDR3aa: CASSPSGAMGGEQFF; CDR3nt: TGTGCCAGCTCACCATCCGGGGCGATGGGCGGTGAGCAGTTCTTC
j_gene: TRBJ2-7; abundance: few; v_gene: TRBV2; d_gene: -; CDR3aa: CASSSDHYEQYF; CDR3nt: TGTGCCAGCAGTTCGGACCACTACGAGCAGTACTTC
j_gene: TRBJ2-7; abundance: -; v_gene: TRBV6-6; d_gene: TRBD2; CDR3aa: CASSFKGGRGKEQYF; CDR3nt: TGTGCCAGCAGCTTCAAGGGAGGGAGAGGAAAAGAGCAGTACTTC
j_gene: TRBJ1-2; abundance: -; v_gene: TRBV11-3; d_gene: -; CDR3aa: CASSSREDYGYTF; CDR3nt: TGTGCCAGCAGCTCCCGGGAAGACTATGGCTACACCTTC
j_gene: TRBJ2-5; abundance: -; v_gene: TRBV2; d_gene: -; CDR3aa: CASGEEETQYF; CDR3nt: TGTGCCAGCGGGGAAGAAGAGACCCAGTACTTC
j_gene: TRBJ1-5; abundance: -; v_gene: TRBV12-3/TRBV12-4; d_gene: -; CDR3aa: CASSPTYSNQPQHF; CDR3nt: TGTGCCAGCAGCCCGACCTATAGCAATCAGCCCCAGCATTTT
j_gene: TRBJ1-6; abundance: -; v_gene: TRBV7-3; d_gene: TRBD1; CDR3aa: CASSSGGQGWNSPLHF; CDR3nt: TGTGCCAGCAGCTCCGGAGGACAGGGATGGAATTCACCCCTCCACTTT